One T cell receptor beta chain is described in this entry. The source of the sample is a study of PD-1 blockade in classical Hodgkin lymphoma. Indicated time point: cycle 4 day 1 (C4D1), after 5 to 7 weeks of nivolumab. Relapse was seen in all patients after autologous stem cell transplantation, and brentuximab vedotin exposure was variable. This table comes from immunoSEQ multiplex PCR, and its TCRdb copy is limited to in-frame clones, with some not included. The data hold 99,000 or so clones, with approximately 89% observed a single time. The source material was peripheral blood mononuclear cells (PBMCs), sampled before the fourth cycle of nivolumab. The clonotype was recovered from a human donor with classical Hodgkin lymphoma.

The chain's CDR3 is CASSADRGRLSEKLFF. DNA for the CDR3: TGTGCCAGCAGTGCGGACAGGGGGCGCCTGAGTGAAAAACTGTTTTTT. The rearrangement uses TRBV5-4 and TRBJ1-4, with 11 bases identical to TRBD1. Germline loops: CDR1 SGHNT, CDR2 YYREEE (reference sequence). The CDR3 is 16 amino acids. The trim removed 5 bases at V and 7 bases at J, leaving 10 bases unmatched.